This is a list of T cell receptor beta chains from one sample in a study of blood T cell repertoires in COVID-19. Clones were read by immunoSEQ multiplex PCR, and TCRdb kept only the in-frame ones, dropping some. The sample records under 200,000 clones, over 75% being singletons. Sequencing was carried out using peripheral blood. The receptor source for this set is a woman of 80 years or more with acute or convalescent COVID-19. Both conserved end residues are part of each CDR3. The D gene is left open where the match is weak. Some rows mark clone size as missing; the rest say once, few, many or name a class of expanded clone.

d_gene	v_gene	j_gene	abundance	len	CDR3nt	CDR3aa
NA	TRBV5-1	TRBJ2-7	NA	12	TGCGCCAGCAGCTGGGGACTTTACGAGCAGTACTTC	CASSWGLYEQYF
NA	TRBV14	TRBJ2-3	NA	13	TGTGCCAGCAGCCAAGATCTCCGAGATACGCAGTATTTT	CASSQDLRDTQYF
NA	TRBV12-3/TRBV12-4	TRBJ2-5	NA	13	TGTGCCAGCAGCTTCACGGGACAAGAGACCCAGTACTTC	CASSFTGQETQYF
NA	TRBV7-2	TRBJ1-2	NA	16	TGTGCCAGCAGCTTAATGGGGGGGGGATTCCCCTATGGCTACACCTTC	CASSLMGGGFPYGYTF
TRBD1	TRBV19	TRBJ2-1	NA	16	TGTGCCAGTAGTATAGAGAGGGGGCGAGGGTTCGCTGAGCAGTTCTTC	CASSIERGRGFAEQFF
TRBD1	TRBV9	TRBJ1-2	NA	16	TGTGCCAGCAGCGTACAGGAGGGACAGATTAACTATGGCTACACCTTC	CASSVQEGQINYGYTF
TRBD1	TRBV15	TRBJ1-6	NA	15	TGTGCCACCAGCAGAGATCAGGGGGCTGGTTCACCCCTCCACTTT	CATSRDQGAGSPLHF
NA	TRBV30	TRBJ1-5	NA	13	TGTGCCTGGAGTTACAGGGACAATCAGCCCCAGCATTTT	CAWSYRDNQPQHF
NA	TRBV2	TRBJ1-1	NA	13	TGTGCCAGCAGAGCCACTGGGAGGACTGAAGCTTTCTTT	CASRATGRTEAFF
TRBD2	TRBV5-1	TRBJ2-1	NA	17	TGCGCCAGCAGCTCTGGACTAGCGGGGGGGAACTACAATGAGCAGTTCTTC	CASSSGLAGGNYNEQFF
NA	TRBV18	TRBJ2-7	NA	13	TGTGCCAGCTCACCACCTAGCTCCTACGAGCAGTACTTC	CASSPPSSYEQYF
NA	TRBV6-2/TRBV6-3	TRBJ2-3	NA	15	TGTGCCAGCAGTTTGCTGGGCGCGAGCACAGATACGCAGTATTTT	CASSLLGASTDTQYF
NA	TRBV14	TRBJ2-2	NA	15	TGTGCCAGCAGCCAAGTGAGAGTTAGTACCGGGGAGCTGTTTTTT	CASSQVRVSTGELFF
NA	TRBV9	TRBJ1-5	few	15	TGTGCCAGCAGCGTAGATGGGGCTAGGGGTCAGCCCCAGCATTTT	CASSVDGARGQPQHF
TRBD1	TRBV2	TRBJ1-4	NA	15	TGTGCCAGCACCCGACAGGGACAGTCTAATGAAAAACTGTTTTTT	CASTRQGQSNEKLFF
NA	TRBV6-5	TRBJ1-2	NA	14	TGTGCCAGCAACCCTCTCAGGGCGACGGGCGGCTACACCTTC	CASNPLRATGGYTF
TRBD1	TRBV2	TRBJ2-4	NA	13	TGTGCCAGCACTCTCGGGACAGGGGACATTCAGTACTTC	CASTLGTGDIQYF
NA	TRBV24-1	TRBJ2-2	NA	16	TGTGCCACCAGTGATTTTGGGCAGGTCTTGGCCGGGGAGCTGTTTTTT	CATSDFGQVLAGELFF
TRBD1	TRBV5-1	TRBJ1-3	NA	15	TGCGCCAGCAGCTTGACAGGGGGCGCGGGAAACACCATATATTTT	CASSLTGGAGNTIYF
NA	TRBV5-1	TRBJ2-6	NA	18	TGCGCCAGCAGCTTGGATAATGCTAATCCCCCTGGGGCCAACGTCCTGACTTTC	CASSLDNANPPGANVLTF
NA	TRBV29-1	TRBJ1-1	NA	13	TGCAGCGTTCCGGGGTTTTCGAACACTGAAGCTTTCTTT	CSVPGFSNTEAFF
TRBD1	TRBV6-5	TRBJ1-2	NA	13	TGTGCCACTCAGCAGACAGGGGTCCCCCTCTACACCTTC	CATQQTGVPLYTF
NA	TRBV25-1	TRBJ1-5	few	13	TGTGCCAGCAGTACGGACAGAAATCAGCCCCAGCATTTT	CASSTDRNQPQHF
NA	TRBV18	TRBJ1-4	once	15	TGTGCCAGCTCACCTACGGGGGCAACTAATGAAAAACTGTTTTTT	CASSPTGATNEKLFF
TRBD2	TRBV27	TRBJ2-5	NA	16	TGTGCCAGCAGTTCCCGGACTAGCGGGGCGGTTGAGACCCAGTACTTC	CASSSRTSGAVETQYF
TRBD1	TRBV5-1	TRBJ2-3	NA	16	TGCGCCAGCAGCGCGGAAGGGGACAGTAGCACAGATACGCAGTATTTT	CASSAEGDSSTDTQYF
NA	TRBV10-3	TRBJ1-6	NA	15	TGTGCCATCAGTGAGTCGCGAGGGGGTGATTCACCCCTCCACTTT	CAISESRGGDSPLHF
TRBD1	TRBV5-6	TRBJ1-2	NA	14	TGTGCCAGCAGCATACAGGGGGAGGTCTTGGGCTACACCTTC	CASSIQGEVLGYTF
NA	TRBV7-9	TRBJ1-4	NA	13	TGTGCCAGCAGCCCACCCCCGGGAGAAAAACTGTTTTTT	CASSPPPGEKLFF
NA	TRBV7-9	TRBJ1-5	once	13	TGTGCCAGCAGCTTAGGAGAGAATCAGCCCCAGCATTTT	CASSLGENQPQHF
NA	TRBV7-9	TRBJ1-1	NA	11	TGTGCCAGCAGCTCCGTCGGAGTGGCTTTCTTT	CASSSVGVAFF
NA	TRBV5-1	TRBJ2-2	NA	18	TGCGCCAGCAGCTTGGATTGGCGGCGCGGGGTGAACACCGGGGAGCTGTTTTTT	CASSLDWRRGVNTGELFF
TRBD2	TRBV24-1	TRBJ2-1	NA	18	TGTGCCACCAGTGACCCGGGACTAGCGGGGGGGTCGAGGAATGAGCAGTTCTTC	CATSDPGLAGGSRNEQFF
TRBD2	TRBV5-1	TRBJ2-2	NA	19	TGCGCCAGCAGGGACCTCCTAGCGGGAGGGCCGGCTGACACCGGGGAGCTGTTTTTT	CASRDLLAGGPADTGELFF
TRBD1	TRBV27	TRBJ1-2	NA	17	TGTGCCAGCAGTTTACTGGGACAGGGGGGATCTGTATATGGCTACACCTTC	CASSLLGQGGSVYGYTF
NA	TRBV5-4	TRBJ2-3	few	14	TGTGCCAGCAGCTTTTCAGGAAGCACAGATACGCAGTATTTT	CASSFSGSTDTQYF
NA	TRBV9	TRBJ2-4	few	16	TGTGCCAGCAGCGAGGACACGAGGTTAGCCAAAAACATTCAGTACTTC	CASSEDTRLAKNIQYF
TRBD1	TRBV30	TRBJ2-2	NA	13	TGTGCCTGGGGACAGGGCTTCACCGGGGAGCTGTTTTTT	CAWGQGFTGELFF
NA	TRBV12-5	TRBJ2-7	NA	13	TGTGCTAGTGGTTTGGGGCAGACCTACGAGCAGTACTTC	CASGLGQTYEQYF
NA	TRBV10-3	TRBJ1-2	NA	12	TGTGCCATCAGTGACCAGGGGAATGGCTACACCTTC	CAISDQGNGYTF
NA	TRBV7-9	TRBJ1-4	NA	15	TGTGCCAGCAGCTTAGAGCGCGGGTACCGCGAAAAACTGTTTTTT	CASSLERGYREKLFF
NA	TRBV5-1	TRBJ2-7	NA	14	TGCGCCAGCAGCCCGGACGGGGGAGACTACGAGCAGTACTTC	CASSPDGGDYEQYF
TRBD2	TRBV27	TRBJ2-1	NA	14	TGTGCCAGCAGTCCTCAACTAGCGGGAGGTGAGCAGTTCTTC	CASSPQLAGGEQFF
NA	TRBV19	TRBJ2-1	once	11	TGTGCCAGTACGCGGTTGGGTGAGCAGTTCTTC	CASTRLGEQFF
TRBD2	TRBV6-5	TRBJ2-1	few	15	TGTGCCAGCAGTTACGGCGGGAGCCTCTGGGATGAGCAGTTCTTC	CASSYGGSLWDEQFF
TRBD2	TRBV15	TRBJ2-7	few	16	TGTGCCACCAGCAGGAACGGGCTGGGGGGGTCCTACGAGCAGTACTTC	CATSRNGLGGSYEQYF
NA	TRBV25-1	TRBJ1-1	NA	13	TGTGCCAGCAACGGGCGAGGGATCACTGAAGCTTTCTTT	CASNGRGITEAFF